This T cell receptor beta chain was found in a study of blood T cell repertoires in COVID-19. Study-level background: Acute and convalescent COVID-19 samples came from the United States, Italy and Spain. T cells, B-cell-depleted T cells, or PBMCs supplied cDNA or gDNA.

In the authors' workflow: Amplifying reference gene primers gave estimates of nucleated cell counts. The protocol was immunoSEQ multiplex PCR, while the TCRdb copy is restricted to in-frame clones and leaves out a portion. V and J calls plus clone size are reproduced from that table; the DNA served to infer D and trimming. Of about 260,000 clones detected, 75% to 90% appear once; the ten largest clones hold 3% to 4%. The V end was cut by 2 bases, the J end by 5 bases, with 7 bases between. The CDR3 has 12 amino acids. Germline V gene sequence: CDR1 MNHEY, CDR2 SVGAGI. This chain connects TRBV6-5 to TRBJ2-7; D gene uncertain. What was sequenced was peripheral blood. The clonotype originates from a woman aged 40 to 50 with acute or convalescent COVID-19. In DNA, the CDR3 is TGTGCCAGCAGTTACAATATTAACGAGCAGTACGTC. Encoded protein: CASSYNINEQYV.